This T cell receptor (beta chain) was obtained from a study of molecular identifiers for immune sequencing clone quantification. General study points: Jurkat TCR RNA from one cell was spiked into some 1 million naive cells, and it was reportedly detectable there.

CDR1 and CDR2 (germline): MGHRA, YSYEKL. This CDR3 is 16 amino acids long. Via MiXCR, TCRdb re-called the PCR reads, giving one row per CDR3 protein. The sample has approximately 550,000 distinct CDR3 sequences, roughly a fifth seen once. Libraries of naive CD8 T cells were made from around 20,000 to 1,000,000 sorted cells. They used 10%, 30% or 50% RNA. Concerning this clonotype itself: Its specificity is not known. This may arise from a read error, as a much more abundant clone is one base away.

The sample consisted of naive CD8+ T cells from blood, with Jurkat cell RNA spiked in. Subset indicated: FACS-sorted CD8+CD4-CCR7+CD45RA+ naive T cells. V gene TRBV4-1 combines with J gene TRBJ2-1; tentatively, D is TRBD2 (6 bases). This TCR derives from a human donor in good health. Some libraries in this study had Jurkat cell RNA spiked in. The CDR3, as DNA: TGCGCCAGCGGCCAAGAAGCACTAGCCCAGGCCCATGAGCAGTTCTTC. Protein: CASGQEALAQAHEQFF.